The 15 T cell receptor beta chains in this list originate from one sample, sequenced in a study of immune characteristics of hereditary and idiopathic chronic pancreatitis. Libraries were prepared by immunoSEQ multiplex PCR; TCRdb keeps only in-frame clonotypes and omits some of them. The sample holds around 6,200 clones; about 70% are singletons and the top ten take about 7%. Total pancreatectomy with islet autotransplantation was the source of the chronic pancreatitis pancreas tissue. The sample comprised pancreas tissue with hereditary chronic pancreatitis. The receptors stem from a human donor with chronic pancreatitis.

The V and J genes are TRBV6-2 or TRBV6-3 and TRBJ1-2, with TRBD1 as a possible D gene (6 bases). The CDR3 has 15 residues. The V end lost 2 bases, the J end lost 3 bases, and 13 bases lay between the germline ends. CDR1 MNHEY and CDR2 SVGEGT come from the germline V gene. The DNA for the CDR3 is TGTGCCAGCAGTTACGGGCGACAGGCCTACTATGGCTACACCTTC. It specifies CASSYGRQAYYGYTF.

There are a few counts of this clone. The V call is TRBV24-1, the J call TRBJ2-7; a weak D match, TRBD1 (6 bases). The CDR3 loop spans 18 amino acids. Per the germline V gene, CDR1 is KGHDR and CDR2 is SFDVKD. V lost 6 bases, J lost 3 bases, and 26 bases lay in between. As DNA, the CDR3 is TGTGCCACCAGTAGAGCCTGCTCAGGACAGCCGAAACGCTACGAGCAGTACGTC. Translation: CATSRACSGQPKRYEQYV.

Concerning this clone: Other DNA sequences in the sample encode the same CDR3. The rearrangement uses TRBV6-4 and TRBJ2-3; 11 nucleotides match TRBD2. Germline-derived CDR1 and CDR2 are MRHNA and SNTAGT. The CDR3 covers 15 residues. With 0 bases clipped from V and 4 bases from J, the junction kept 0 bases outside the gene matches. Here the CDR3 DNA reads TGTGCCAGCAGTGACTCTAGCGGGGGGGCAGATACGCAGTATTTT. This translates into CASSDSSGGADTQYF.

The chain recombines TRBV12-2 with TRBJ2-7; TRBD2, the table's D call, lacks a check against the DNA. TRBV12-2 is noted as a pseudogene. The CDR3 loop spans 14 amino acids. The CDR3 region has the DNA TGTGCAAGTCGCTTAGAACCGGGGTCCTACGAGCAGTACGTC. Translated, it gives CASRLEPGSYEQYV.

The chain employs TRBV6-1 and TRBJ1-6; D call uncertain. There are 16 residues in the CDR3. CDR1 and CDR2 from the germline V gene are MNHNS and SASEGT. Deletions cut 4 bases from V and 0 bases from J, with 10 bases between. DNA for the CDR3: TGTGCCAGCAGTGGTGACATGAGCTCCTATAATTCACCCCTCCACTTT. Translation gives CASSGDMSSYNSPLHF.

The rearrangement joins TRBV5-4 to TRBJ1-1; D is uncertain. Trimming took off 3 bases at V and 3 bases at J, with 9 bases between the two ends. This CDR3 spans 13 amino acids. Germline-derived CDR1 and CDR2 are SGHNT and YYREEE (reference sequence). The chain's CDR3 is CASSWTRDTEAFF. Written as DNA, the CDR3 is TGTGCCAGCAGCTGGACGAGAGACACTGAAGCTTTCTTT. The variable domain in full, with the rest retrieved from reference TRBV5-4 and TRBJ1-1, is ETGVTQSPTHLIKTRGQQVTLRCSSQSGHNTVSWYQQALGQGPQFIFQYYREEENGRGNFPPRFSGLQFPNYSSELNVNALELDDSALYLCASSWTRDTEAFFGQGTRLTVV.

The CDR3 coding sequence is TGTGCCAGCAGTGAGGGACAGGGTGCCGATACGCAGTATTTT. Translation: CASSEGQGADTQYF. The chain employs TRBV6-4 and TRBJ2-3; 9 nucleotides agree with TRBD1. The J segment lost 6 bases and the V segment lost 3 bases, leaving 4 bases of the junction unmatched. The CDR3 loop spans 14 amino acids. CDR1 and CDR2 (germline): MRHNA, SNTAGT.

This rearrangement joins TRBV24-1 to TRBJ1-5; TRBD1 might be the D (5 bases). The CDR3 length is 14 residues. Germline V lookup: CDR1 KGHDR, CDR2 SFDVKD. V lost 4 bases, J lost 5 bases, and 11 bases lay in between. The CDR3 region is CATSETDNHQPQHF. The DNA of the CDR3 is TGTGCCACCAGTGAGACGGACAATCATCAGCCCCAGCATTTT.

V gene TRBV4-3 combines with J gene TRBJ1-2; a weak D match, TRBD1 (6 bases). Germline V gives CDR1 LGHNA, CDR2 YSLEER. Trimming removed 2 bases at V and 1 base at J, with 23 bases between. The CDR3 extends over 19 amino acids. Written as DNA, the CDR3 is TGCGCCAGCAGCCAAAAAGTTCGGGGGGGCGACGGGTATAACTATGGCTACACCTTC. It encodes CASSQKVRGGDGYNYGYTF.

This clone appeared once. The chain carries TRBV29-1 and TRBJ1-1; weak D call: TRBD1 (5 bases). V lost 3 bases and J 11 bases, leaving 16 bases between the germline ends. Germline CDR1 is SQVTM and CDR2 is ANQGSEA. This CDR3 contains 12 residues. The CDR3, as DNA: TGCAGCGTTGATGGGGTGGACCCAGGGGCTTTCTTT. Its translation is CSVDGVDPGAFF.

This clone was seen only a few times. The rearrangement links TRBV29-1 to TRBJ2-7; D unresolved. The V and J ends lost 4 bases and 0 bases respectively, with 4 bases between them. This CDR3 contains 11 residues. Germline V lookup: CDR1 SQVTM, CDR2 ANQGSEA. The DNA of the CDR3 is TGCAGCGTTGGGAGCTCCTACGAGCAGTACTTC. This codes for CSVGSSYEQYF.

The chain employs TRBV29-1 and TRBJ2-7, with D tentatively TRBD2 (6 bases). V dropped 6 bases and J dropped 1 base, with 16 bases sitting between them. The CDR3 extends over 14 amino acids. CDR1 and CDR2 (germline): SQVTM, ANQGSEA. CDR3 sequence (DNA): TGCAGCGTGGGGGGACCGCCGATGTCCTACGAGCAGTACTTC. Its protein is CSVGGPPMSYEQYF.

The V call is TRBV3-1 (or the pseudogene TRBV3-2), the J call TRBJ2-7; D is uncertain. V dropped 1 base and J dropped 3 bases, with 13 bases sitting between them. Germline-derived CDR1 and CDR2 are LGHDT and YNNKEL (reference sequence). This CDR3 spans 15 amino acids. CDR3 coding DNA: TGTGCCAGCAGCCAAGGGGTTTTGGGGTTCTACGAGCAGTACTTC. Translating it yields CASSQGVLGFYEQYF.

The V and J genes are TRBV5-5 and TRBJ1-1; D remains unclear. This CDR3 spans 11 amino acids. Germline V gene data show CDR1 as SGHKS and CDR2 as YYEKEE (reference sequence). V lost 5 bases, J lost 4 bases, and 6 bases lay in between. The CDR3 region has the DNA TGTGCCAGCAGGTGGGCCACTGAAGCTTTCTTT. Translated, it gives CASRWATEAFF. Combining the CDR3 with reference TRBV5-5 and TRBJ1-1 gives the whole variable domain DAGVTQSPTHLIKTRGQQVTLRCSPISGHKSVSWYQQVLGQGPQFIFQYYEKEERGRGNFPDRFSARQFPNYSSELNVNALLLGDSALYLCASRWATEAFFGQGTRLTVV.

This clone was seen more than once but under ten times. This CDR3 is CASSQDIGGPYEQYF. The CDR3 DNA follows: TGCGCCAGCAGCCAAGATATTGGCGGACCCTACGAGCAGTACTTC. This chain links TRBV4-1 with TRBJ2-7; D unclear. The CDR3 consists of 15 residues. V dropped 0 bases and J dropped 2 bases, with 11 bases sitting between them. Germline V gene sequence: CDR1 MGHRA, CDR2 YSYEKL.